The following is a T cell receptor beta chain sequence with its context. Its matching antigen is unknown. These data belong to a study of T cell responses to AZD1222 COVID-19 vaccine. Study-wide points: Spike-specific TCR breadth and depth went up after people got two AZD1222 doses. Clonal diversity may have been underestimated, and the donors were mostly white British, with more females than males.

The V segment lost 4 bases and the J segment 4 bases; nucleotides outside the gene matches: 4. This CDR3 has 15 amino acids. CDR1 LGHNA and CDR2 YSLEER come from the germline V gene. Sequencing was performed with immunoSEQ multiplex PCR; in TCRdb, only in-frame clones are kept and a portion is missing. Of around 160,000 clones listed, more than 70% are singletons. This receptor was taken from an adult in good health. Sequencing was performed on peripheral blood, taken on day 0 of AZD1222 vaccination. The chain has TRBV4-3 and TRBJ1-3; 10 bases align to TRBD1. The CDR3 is CASSPGTGAGNTIYF. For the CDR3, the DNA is TGCGCCAGCAGCCCCGGGACAGGGGCCGGAAACACCATATATTTT.